This T cell receptor (beta chain) was captured by sequencing in a study of blood T cells in healthy people across ages. Study-level findings and limits: Relative to aged donors, long-lived donors carried more naive CD4+ cells and displayed higher diversity.

For the second PCR, which ran for 7 to 11 cycles, a sample-barcoded 5' primer and a J-beta primer mix were used. Every cDNA was tagged by a template-switch adaptor with 12 random nucleotides. TCRdb called the 5' RACE reads again in MiXCR, with one record for every CDR3 protein. Seen here are roughly 1.7 million distinct CDR3 sequences, roughly 32% observed once, and the top ten hold about 11%. Germline V gene lookup returns CDR1 MGHDK and CDR2 SYGVNS. With 0 bases removed from V and 3 bases from J, the gap between germline ends came to 8 bases. The CDR3 has 14 amino acids. Comments on this clonotype: Its antigen is undetermined.

Total RNA extraction produced at least 5.5 micrograms (per sample) for the study. Sequencing was carried out using blood. The TCR was taken from a woman aged 25-40 years in good health. The chain employs TRBV25-1 and TRBJ2-5; D might be TRBD1 (5 bases). The CDR3: CASSEYETEETQYF. The CDR3 region has the DNA TGTGCCAGCAGTGAATACGAGACAGAAGAGACCCAGTACTTC.